This passage covers 19 T cell receptor beta chains from one sample sequenced in a study of control samples from healthy donors and cancer patients (dated by TCRdb to the early 2020s). Libraries were made using the immunoSEQ multiplex PCR assay. TCRdb's version of the immuneACCESS table is confined to in-frame rearrangements and falls short of the full clone set. An unresolved V gene accounts for under half of the shortfall where checked; the remainder is of unknown origin. This sample's table lists approximately 190,000 clones. The ten largest clones represent less than 2.5% of the sample. The sample taken for sequencing was blood. The receptors were gathered from a woman younger than 45 in good health.

The V gene is TRBV28, the J gene TRBJ2-4; TRBD2 aligns across 8 bases. From germline, CDR1 is MDHEN and CDR2 SYDVKM. The CDR3 runs to 18 residues. V lost 1 base and J lost 8; bases outside the gene matches: 16. The CDR3 sequence is CASSLSLVERGSRDIQYF. The CDR3, as DNA: TGTGCCAGCAGTTTATCTTTGGTGGAGCGGGGGAGCCGGGACATTCAGTACTTC.

The V call is TRBV12-3 or TRBV12-4, the J call TRBJ1-2, with a weak D call TRBD1 (6 bases). Trimming left V 6 bases short and J 6 bases short, with 14 bases between. The CDR3 covers 13 residues. Written as DNA, the CDR3 is TGTGCCAGCAGGGGACGGGACACCCATGGCTACACCTTC. Translating gives CASRGRDTHGYTF.

The CDR3 nucleotides are TGTGCCAGCAGCTTAAGGGACAGGTGGAGAGGGCGCACTGAAGCTTTCTTT. Translating it yields CASSLRDRWRGRTEAFF. This sequence joins TRBV7-2 and TRBJ1-1; 8 bases align to TRBD1. CDR1 is SGHTA, CDR2 FQGNSA, per germline. This CDR3 region has 17 residues. V was clipped by 2 bases and J by 4 bases; unmatched bases: 12.

The CDR3 region is CASTPLDETNTEAFF. In DNA, the CDR3 is TGTGCCAGCACCCCACTGGACGAGACGAACACTGAAGCTTTCTTT. The chain joins TRBV6-2 or TRBV6-3 to TRBJ1-1; no clear D. The V end lost 7 bases, the J end lost 1 base, and 16 bases lay between the germline ends. The CDR3 is 15 residues long. The germline V gene has CDR1 MNHEY and CDR2 SVGEGT.

The chain's CDR3 is CASSRAVANYGYTF. Written as DNA, the CDR3 is TGTGCCAGCAGCCGGGCGGTAGCTAACTATGGCTACACCTTC. The chain recombines TRBV14 with TRBJ1-2; D unresolved. Trimming removed 4 bases at V and 0 bases at J, with 9 bases between. CDR3 length: 14 residues. The germline V gene has CDR1 SGHDN and CDR2 FVKESK.

CDR3 nucleotide sequence: TGTGCCAGCAGTGAATACGGACAGGCTAATACGCAGTATTTT. Translation gives CASSEYGQANTQYF. The chain employs TRBV25-1 and TRBJ2-3, with TRBD1 matching 7 bases. This CDR3 region has 14 residues. Germline CDR1 MGHDK, CDR2 SYGVNS. The V gene end was trimmed by 0 bases and the J gene end by 7 bases; junction bases not matched to a gene: 4.

The CDR3 region has the DNA TGTGCCAGCAGCTACCAATCCTACAATGAGCAGTTCTTC. This gives the protein CASSYQSYNEQFF. The J gene is TRBJ2-1, the V gene TRBV7-9; D uncertain. CDR3 length equals 13 residues. V shed 4 bases and J shed 1 base, with 5 bases lying between them. Germline lookup yields CDR1 SEHNR and CDR2 FQNEAQ (reference sequence).

The chain is built from TRBV6-1 and TRBJ1-1, with D perhaps TRBD1 (5 bases). Germline-derived CDR1 and CDR2 are MNHNS and SASEGT. V lost 7 bases to trimming and J lost 1 base, with 10 bases between them. This CDR3 is built from 13 residues. Here the CDR3 reads CASTHGGNTEAFF. CDR3 sequence (DNA): TGTGCCAGCACCCACGGGGGGAACACTGAAGCTTTCTTT.

This chain connects TRBV11-3 to TRBJ1-1; D not certain. Germline V CDR1 and CDR2: SGHNT, YENEEA. This CDR3 comprises 13 residues. The germline V and J ends were trimmed by 6 bases and 5 bases, with 13 bases remaining between them. This CDR3 reads CASSLYLGTEAFF. In DNA, the CDR3 is TGTGCCAGCAGTCTTTACCTCGGGACTGAAGCTTTCTTT.

The V and J genes are TRBV6-2 or TRBV6-3 and TRBJ1-6, with 7 bases fitting TRBD1. The V gene's germline CDR1 is MNHEY and CDR2 SVGEGT. V was clipped by 2 bases and J by 13 bases; unmatched bases: 5. The CDR3 totals 13 residues. CDR3 sequence: CASSYATGSPLHF. In DNA form, the CDR3 reads TGTGCCAGCAGTTACGCGACAGGGAGCCCCCTCCACTTT.

The chain uses TRBV6-6 and TRBJ1-5, with 9 bases that match TRBD1. The germline gives CDR1 MNHNY, CDR2 SVGAGI (reference sequence). Trimming took 4 bases from V and 3 from J; bases not matched to a gene: 7. The CDR3 is 16 residues long. CDR3 coding DNA: TGTGCCAGCAGTTTCCCTGGACAGGGGCACAATCAGCCCCAGCATTTT. Translated, it gives CASSFPGQGHNQPQHF.

The chain employs TRBV4-1 and TRBJ1-4; D possibly corresponds to TRBD1 (6 bases). The CDR3 extends over 15 amino acids. V was pared by 0 bases and J by 7 bases, with 12 bases between. Germline CDR1 and CDR2: MGHRA and YSYEKL. CDR3 loop: CASSQEPGASEKLFF. Here the CDR3 DNA reads TGCGCCAGCAGCCAAGAGCCAGGGGCCAGTGAAAAACTGTTTTTT.

The rearrangement joins TRBV7-9 to TRBJ2-1, with TRBD1 matching 8 bases. Germline trimming cut 5 bases from V and 4 bases from J; bases unmatched to any gene: 7. The CDR3 extends over 15 amino acids. Germline V gives CDR1 SEHNR, CDR2 FQNEAQ (reference sequence). The CDR3 loop reads CASSTGQGLYNEQFF. The CDR3 DNA follows: TGTGCCAGCAGCACCGGACAGGGTCTTTACAATGAGCAGTTCTTC.

V is TRBV7-9 and J is TRBJ1-5; D is unresolved. The CDR3 runs 12 residues. Germline CDR1 SEHNR, CDR2 FQNEAQ (reference sequence). V lost 3 bases, J lost 3 bases, and 3 bases lay in between. The CDR3 nucleotides read TGTGCCAGCAGCTTGACCAATCAGCCCCAGCATTTT. Protein: CASSLTNQPQHF.

The genes are TRBV19 and TRBJ1-1; TRBD1 matches at 8 bases. Germline V gives CDR1 LNHDA, CDR2 SQIVND (reference sequence). V was clipped by 5 bases and J by 10 bases; unmatched bases: 15. This CDR3 is 15 amino acids long. This CDR3 reads CASSWRREIQGGAFF. For the CDR3, the DNA is TGTGCCAGTAGTTGGCGCAGGGAGATACAGGGGGGAGCTTTCTTT.

This chain joins TRBV6-2 or TRBV6-3 and TRBJ1-6; D may be TRBD1 (5 bases). V dropped 6 bases and J dropped 7 bases, with 19 bases sitting between them. CDR3 length: 16 amino acids. Per the germline V gene, CDR1 is MNHEY and CDR2 is SVGEGT. CDR3 DNA sequence: TGTGCCAGCAGCATTTTCCCCGGGACGGAGAATTCACCCCTCCACTTT. It specifies CASSIFPGTENSPLHF.

This chain connects TRBV2 to TRBJ1-1; D gene unclear. The CDR3 runs to 14 residues. V lost 10 bases, J lost 7 bases, and 22 bases lay in between. CDR1 is SNHLY and CDR2 is FYNNEI in the germline V gene. The CDR3 loop reads CATRLDSGGVEAFF. The CDR3, as DNA: TGTGCCACCCGGTTGGACTCGGGAGGTGTTGAAGCTTTCTTT.

This chain connects TRBV6-2 or TRBV6-3 to TRBJ1-1; D gene uncertain. Per germline, CDR1 MNHEY and CDR2 SVGEGT. The CDR3 is 15 residues long. V gave up 0 bases and J gave up 0 bases, with 8 bases separating them. The CDR3 coding sequence is TGTGCCAGCAGTTACTCGACGATAGTGAACACTGAAGCTTTCTTT. Translation: CASSYSTIVNTEAFF.

The chain carries TRBV7-2 and TRBJ2-7; 10 bases match TRBD1. CDR3 length: 15 residues. Germline V gene sequence: CDR1 SGHTA, CDR2 FQGNSA. The V and J ends lost 5 bases and 2 bases, in that order; junction bases with no gene match: 6. CDR3 coding DNA: TGTGCCAGCAGCACCCGGGACAGGGGAGCCTACGAGCAGTACTTC. It translates to CASSTRDRGAYEQYF.